The 14 T cell receptor beta chains in this list originate from one sample, sequenced in a study of T cells in Graves' hyperthyroidism and ophthalmopathy. Authors of the study amplified TCR beta CDR3 regions from RNA transcripts. The TCR CDR3 first-round RT-PCR relied on the HTBI primer set. TCRdb ran MiXCR on the multiplex PCR reads and lists one entry per CDR3 protein. Seen here are about 610,000 distinct CDR3 sequences, roughly 16% observed once, and the top ten hold 3% to 4%. The sequenced material came from blood. Every receptor here comes from a middle-aged woman with Graves' ophthalmopathy.

This clonotype has at least ten counts. J is TRBJ1-5 and V is TRBV10-2; D perhaps matches TRBD1 (5 bases). The germline V gene has CDR1 WSHSY and CDR2 SAAADI. V gave up 7 bases and J gave up 7 bases, with 11 bases separating them. The CDR3 length is 12 residues. The CDR3 nucleotides are TGCGCCAGCAATGGGGGAGGACAGCCCCAGCATTTT. This codes for CASNGGGQPQHF.

In its sample, this clonotype was seen a few times. The chain uses TRBV5-1 and TRBJ2-7, with D uncertain. V shed 6 bases and J shed 5 bases, with 15 bases lying between them. Germline V lookup: CDR1 SGHRS, CDR2 YFSETQ. The CDR3 is 13 amino acids. DNA for the CDR3: TGCGCCAGCAACCAAAGTGGGGTCGACGAGCAGTACTTC. Translation gives CASNQSGVDEQYF.

This clonotype was seen ten or more times. V and J are TRBV2 and TRBJ2-1; the match to TRBD2 covers 13 bases. Germline-derived CDR1 and CDR2 are SNHLY and FYNNEI. The CDR3 loop spans 14 amino acids. J lost 7 bases, V lost 8 bases, and 5 bases had no gene match. CDR3 sequence: CASVTSGRGNEQFF. CDR3 bases: TGTGCCAGCGTCACTAGCGGGAGGGGGAATGAGCAGTTCTTC.

The chain is built from TRBV20-1 and TRBJ2-1, with TRBD2 matching 9 bases. The CDR3 is 13 amino acids. The junction had 7 bases not matched to a gene; V was cut back by 4 bases and J by 9 bases. From germline, CDR1 is DFQATT and CDR2 SNEGSKA (reference sequence). CDR3 sequence: CSATGTSTSEQFF. CDR3 in DNA: TGCAGTGCTACCGGGACTAGCACCTCTGAGCAGTTCTTC.

This clonotype was recorded many times. J is TRBJ2-7 and V is TRBV20-1; 9 nucleotides line up with TRBD2. Trimming at V came to 3 bases and at J to 2 bases, leaving 2 bases not matched to a gene. This CDR3 is built from 13 residues. Germline loops: CDR1 DFQATT, CDR2 SNEGSKA (reference sequence). The CDR3 protein is CSARASGTYEQYF. DNA of the CDR3: TGCAGTGCTAGGGCTAGCGGGACCTACGAGCAGTACTTC.

CDR3: CASSLRGRGRGGEQYF. In DNA, the CDR3 is TGTGCCAGCAGCCTGAGGGGAAGGGGGAGAGGTGGAGAGCAGTACTTC. The rearrangement joins TRBV3-1 to TRBJ2-7, with D perhaps TRBD1 (6 bases). Germline CDR1 LGHDT, CDR2 YNNKEL (reference sequence). V lost 4 bases and J lost 7, with 23 bases in between. This CDR3 contains 16 residues.

The CDR3 DNA is TGTGCCATCAGTGGTCGGACTGAAGAGCAGTACTTC. Its protein product is CAISGRTEEQYF. This chain connects TRBV10-3 to TRBJ2-7, with a weak D call TRBD2 (5 bases). The V gene's germline CDR1 is ENHRY and CDR2 SYGVKD. V lost 4 bases and J lost 7, with 11 bases in between. This CDR3 is 12 amino acids long.

This clonotype was seen ten or more times. This chain joins TRBV12-3 or TRBV12-4 and TRBJ1-5; no clear D. With 10 bases removed from V and 5 bases from J, the gap between germline ends came to 18 bases. This CDR3 region has 14 residues. CDR3 nucleotide sequence: TGTGCCACCGCCCGGGGTAGCAGAGATCAGCCCCAGCATTTT. This gives the protein CATARGSRDQPQHF.

The table lists this clonotype with many counts. This chain links TRBV20-1 with TRBJ2-7; 7 bases fit TRBD1. The J segment lost 7 bases and the V segment lost 6 bases, leaving 15 bases of the junction unmatched. Germline V gene lookup returns CDR1 DFQATT and CDR2 SNEGSKA (reference sequence). CDR3 size: 14 residues. The CDR3 reads CSALIAQGKREQYF. The CDR3 DNA reads as TGCAGTGCGCTTATTGCACAGGGGAAAAGGGAGCAGTACTTC.

This clonotype was seen ten or more times. The chain combines TRBV11-2 with TRBJ2-7; a possible D gene is TRBD2 (6 bases). The V end lost 5 bases, the J end lost 4 bases, and 18 bases lay between the germline ends. This CDR3 has 15 residues. Germline V lookup: CDR1 SGHAT, CDR2 FQNNGV. The chain's CDR3 is CASSATGTSQYEQYF. The CDR3 coding sequence is TGTGCCAGCAGCGCAACCGGGACTTCTCAGTACGAGCAGTACTTC.

As regards this clonotype: The junction shows a germline mismatch at one end, possibly a read error. The chain couples TRBV12-3 or TRBV12-4 to TRBJ1-1, with TRBD1 identical over 7 bases. The CDR3 totals 13 residues. The CDR3 DNA reads TGTGCCAGCACACAGGGGCGGAACGCTGAAGCTTTCTTT. Translated: CASTQGRNAEAFF.

This chain uses TRBV2 with TRBJ1-4; TRBD1 might be the D (6 bases). This CDR3 is built from 15 residues. CDR1 and CDR2 from the germline V gene are SNHLY and FYNNEI. V lost 6 bases to trimming and J lost 3 bases, with 14 bases between them. Here the CDR3 DNA reads TGTGCCAGCAGAGAACGGGACAAGGCTAATGAAAAACTGTTTTTT. It yields the protein CASRERDKANEKLFF.

This clonotype showed up many times. The DNA of the CDR3 is TGTGCCAGCAGTCTTACGGCGGGGGTTTGGGAGACCCAGTACTTC. Its protein product is CASSLTAGVWETQYF. This chain joins TRBV6-1 and TRBJ2-5; TRBD2 agrees at 7 bases. Trimming took 5 bases from V and 5 from J; bases not matched to a gene: 11. Germline lookup yields CDR1 MNHNS and CDR2 SASEGT. This CDR3 spans 15 amino acids.

This clonotype was counted at least ten times. This chain joins TRBV28 and TRBJ2-1, with TRBD1 matching over 8 bases. The CDR3 consists of 13 residues. The junction had 1 base not matched to a gene; V was cut back by 4 bases and J by 5 bases. The germline V gene has CDR1 MDHEN and CDR2 SYDVKM. CDR3 region: CASSSTGDNEQFF. The CDR3 DNA follows: TGTGCCAGCAGTTCGACAGGGGACAATGAGCAGTTCTTC.